This TCR beta chain stems from a study of early T cells in non-severe SARS-CoV-2 infection. At the level of the study: Whole-blood bulk RNA, unsorted, was sequenced, and chains were unpaired.

Each CDR3 protein gets one entry after TCRdb re-called the 5' RACE reads with MiXCR. The sample includes under 75,000 distinct CDR3 sequences, 12% seen only once; the top ten take roughly a tenth. The germline CDR1 and CDR2 sequences are SGHTA and FQGNSA. Trimming cost V 2 bases and J 4 bases, with 11 bases left between them. CDR3 length: 14 residues. General study findings and limits: Matching against VDJdb likely underestimated virus-specific expansions, favoring anti-spike CD8.

This clonotype has a handful of counts. Its antigen is not identified. This TCR was sampled from an adult who was a healthcare worker with PCR-confirmed SARS-CoV-2 infection or an uninfected control (not recorded which). Sequenced input: whole blood. The chain is built from TRBV7-2 and TRBJ1-2; tentatively, D is TRBD1 (6 bases). The CDR3 region is CASSLTGAVYGYTF. CDR3 nucleotide sequence: TGTGCCAGCAGCTTAACGGGGGCTGTCTATGGCTACACCTTC.